The clone carrying this T cell receptor (beta chain) was seen just once. In the study's own analysis: Scientists estimated how many nucleated cells there were by amplifying reference gene primers. Here immunoSEQ multiplex PCR was the method, and the copy in TCRdb shows in-frame clones only, minus some. D and trimming were read from the DNA, whereas the V and J calls and clone size are those reported in that table. The sample lists roughly 250,000 clones, roughly 88% occurring once. The V end was cut by 5 bases, the J end by 8 bases, with 15 bases between. Germline values: CDR1 SGHTA, CDR2 FQGTGA. The CDR3 spans 14 residues. The data are from a study of blood T cell repertoires in COVID-19. Whole-study context: Samples of COVID-19 (acute and convalescent) were obtained from the United States, Italy and Spain. The cDNA or gDNA used as material had been derived from T cells, B-cell-depleted T cells, or PBMCs.

The chain uses TRBV7-3 and TRBJ2-2; possible D gene TRBD2, 6 bases. The receptor's source is a woman in her 40s who had recovered from COVID-19. What was sequenced was peripheral blood. CDR3 coding DNA: TGTGCCAGCAGCGGAGGGGACCCGCTGGGGGAGCTGTTTTTT. This codes for CASSGGDPLGELFF. Full variable domain (outside the CDR3, taken from reference TRBV7-3 and TRBJ2-2): GAGVSQTPSNKVTEKGKYVELRCDPISGHTALYWYRQSLGQGPEFLIYFQGTGAADDSGLPNDRFFAVRPEGSVSTLKIQRTERGDSAVYLCASSGGDPLGELFFGEGSRLTVL.